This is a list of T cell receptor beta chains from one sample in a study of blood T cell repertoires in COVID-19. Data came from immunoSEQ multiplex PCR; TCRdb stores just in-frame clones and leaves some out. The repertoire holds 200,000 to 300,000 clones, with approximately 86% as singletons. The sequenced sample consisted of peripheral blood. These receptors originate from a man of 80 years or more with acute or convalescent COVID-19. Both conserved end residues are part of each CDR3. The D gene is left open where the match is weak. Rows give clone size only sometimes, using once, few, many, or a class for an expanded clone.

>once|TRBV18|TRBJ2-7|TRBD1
CASSSTGGNEQYF
TGTGCCAGCTCATCAACAGGGGGGAACGAGCAGTACTTC
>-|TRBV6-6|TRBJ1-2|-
CASSYLDRFYGYTF
TGTGCCAGCAGTTACTTAGACAGATTCTATGGCTACACCTTC
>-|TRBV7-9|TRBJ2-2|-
CATRVRGVGSGELFF
TGTGCCACCCGGGTGCGGGGCGTAGGGTCAGGGGAGCTGTTTTTT
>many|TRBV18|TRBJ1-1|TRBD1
CASSPDRANTEAFF
TGTGCCAGCTCACCTGACAGGGCCAACACTGAAGCTTTCTTT
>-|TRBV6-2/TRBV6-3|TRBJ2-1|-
CASSTPGVAAYNEQFF
TGTGCCAGCAGTACCCCGGGGGTAGCGGCCTACAATGAGCAGTTCTTC
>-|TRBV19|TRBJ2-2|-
CASSMYKANTGELFF
TGTGCCAGTAGTATGTACAAAGCGAACACCGGGGAGCTGTTTTTT
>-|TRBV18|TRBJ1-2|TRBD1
CASSPRDREGSYGYTF
TGTGCCAGCTCACCCCGGGACAGGGAGGGTAGCTATGGCTACACCTTC
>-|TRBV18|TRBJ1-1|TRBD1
CASSPSTGVNTEAFF
TGTGCCAGCTCACCATCTACAGGGGTGAACACTGAAGCTTTCTTT
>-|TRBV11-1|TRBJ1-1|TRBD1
CASSYQTGENTEAFF
TGTGCCAGCAGTTATCAGACAGGGGAGAACACTGAAGCTTTCTTT
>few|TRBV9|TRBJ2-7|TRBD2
CASSVGIAGGEQYF
TGTGCCAGCAGCGTAGGGATAGCGGGGGGAGAGCAGTACTTC
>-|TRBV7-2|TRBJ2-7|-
CASSLPGGMLDEQYF
TGTGCCAGCAGCTTACCTGGCGGTATGCTTGACGAGCAGTACTTC
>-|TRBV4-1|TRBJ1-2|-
CASSQAQGYGYTF
TGCGCCAGCAGCCAAGCGCAGGGCTATGGCTACACCTTC
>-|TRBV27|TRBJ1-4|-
CASGRTSNEKLFF
TGTGCCAGCGGGAGAACGTCTAATGAAAAACTGTTTTTT
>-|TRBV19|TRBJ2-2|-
CASSIHSGTGELFF
TGTGCCAGTAGTATACACTCAGGAACCGGGGAGCTGTTTTTT
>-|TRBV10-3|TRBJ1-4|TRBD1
CATGTGATNEKLFF
TGTGCCACGGGGACAGGCGCAACTAATGAAAAACTGTTTTTT
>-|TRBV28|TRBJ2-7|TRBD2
CASSPGGEQYF
TGTGCCAGCAGTCCCGGGGGGGAGCAGTACTTC
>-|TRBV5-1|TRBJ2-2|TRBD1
CASSPGTATGELFF
TGCGCCAGCAGCCCAGGGACAGCAACCGGGGAGCTGTTTTTT
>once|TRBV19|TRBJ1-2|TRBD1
CASTSTGIAIGGYTF
TGTGCCAGTACCTCGACAGGGATCGCCATCGGTGGCTACACCTTC
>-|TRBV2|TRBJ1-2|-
CASSVADFGYTF
TGTGCCAGCAGTGTGGCAGACTTTGGCTACACCTTC
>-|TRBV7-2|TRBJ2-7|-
CASSTRTQRVNEQYF
TGTGCCAGCAGCACGCGGACTCAGCGGGTAAACGAGCAGTACTTC